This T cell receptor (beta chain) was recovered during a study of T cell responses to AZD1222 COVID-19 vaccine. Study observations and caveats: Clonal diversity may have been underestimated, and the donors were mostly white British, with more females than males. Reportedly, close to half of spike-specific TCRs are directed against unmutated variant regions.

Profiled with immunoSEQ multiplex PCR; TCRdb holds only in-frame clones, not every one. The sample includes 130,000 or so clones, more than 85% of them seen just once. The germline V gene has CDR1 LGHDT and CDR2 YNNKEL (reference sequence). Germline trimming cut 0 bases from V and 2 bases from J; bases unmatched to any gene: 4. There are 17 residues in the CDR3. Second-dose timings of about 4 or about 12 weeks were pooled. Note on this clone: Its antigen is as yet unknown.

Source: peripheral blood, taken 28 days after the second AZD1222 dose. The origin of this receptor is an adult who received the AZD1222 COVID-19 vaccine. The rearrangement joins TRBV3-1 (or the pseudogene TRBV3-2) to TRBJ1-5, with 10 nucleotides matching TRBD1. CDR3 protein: CASSQETGTGGNQPQHF. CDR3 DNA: TGTGCCAGCAGCCAAGAAACCGGGACAGGGGGCAATCAGCCCCAGCATTTT.